The 21 T cell receptor beta chains presented below share a single source sample, sequenced in a study of OX40 agonist ivuxolimab in advanced cancers. Generated by immunoSEQ multiplex PCR, the TCRdb table keeps only in-frame clones and is missing some. The sample contains 75,000 to 95,000 clones, roughly 86% of which appear only once. Sequenced here: CD4+ or CD8+ T cells sorted from blood, sampled in a trial of the OX40 agonist ivuxolimab. The receptors stem from an adult with an advanced solid tumor such as melanoma, head and neck, liver or kidney cancer.

This chain joins TRBV2 and TRBJ2-1, with D tentatively TRBD1 (6 bases). CDR1 and CDR2 from the germline V gene are SNHLY and FYNNEI. The CDR3 is 15 amino acids. V lost 4 bases, J lost 5 bases, and 15 bases lay in between. The CDR3 reads CASSVVGAVNNEQFF. The CDR3 DNA follows: TGTGCCAGCAGTGTCGTGGGGGCCGTGAACAATGAGCAGTTCTTC.

The chain carries TRBV5-1 and TRBJ1-2; D call uncertain. The CDR3 sequence is 15 residues long. V was pared by 0 bases and J by 0 bases, with 9 bases between. Per the germline V gene, CDR1 is SGHRS and CDR2 is YFSETQ. The DNA for the CDR3 is TGCGCCAGCAGCTTGGGAACTGATACTAACTATGGCTACACCTTC. It translates to CASSLGTDTNYGYTF.

V usage is TRBV7-2 and J usage is TRBJ2-5; 11 bases align to TRBD2. The CDR3 has 16 amino acids. The junction had 9 bases not matched to a gene; V was cut back by 5 bases and J by 4 bases. From germline, CDR1 is SGHTA and CDR2 FQGNSA. In nucleotides, the CDR3 is TGTGCCAGCAGCCCACAACCACTAGCGGGGGTAGAGACCCAGTACTTC. Its protein is CASSPQPLAGVETQYF.

This chain joins TRBV14 and TRBJ1-3; D unclear. Trimming left V 0 bases short and J 0 bases short, with 9 bases between. Germline CDR1 and CDR2: SGHDN and FVKESK. The CDR3 has 16 amino acids. CDR3 loop: CASSQDRRSSGNTIYF. In DNA, the CDR3 is TGTGCCAGCAGCCAAGATCGGCGGAGCTCTGGAAACACCATATATTTT.

CDR3 loop: CASSLWGPGEQFF. As DNA, the CDR3 is TGTGCCAGCAGCCTTTGGGGTCCTGGGGAGCAGTTCTTC. The chain has TRBV7-3 and TRBJ2-1; D remains unclear. Germline V lookup: CDR1 SGHTA, CDR2 FQGTGA. This CDR3 comprises 13 residues. Trimming cost V 5 bases and J 10 bases, with 15 bases left between them.

V gene TRBV9 combines with J gene TRBJ2-3; 12 bases align to TRBD2. CDR1 and CDR2 from the germline V gene are SGDLS and YYNGEE. CDR3 length equals 15 residues. The V segment lost 6 bases and the J segment 6 bases; nucleotides outside the gene matches: 8. Written as DNA, the CDR3 is TGTGCCAGCACCAGACTAGCGGGGGATAGGGATACGCAGTATTTT. Translated, it gives CASTRLAGDRDTQYF.

V gene TRBV7-2 combines with J gene TRBJ1-2, with 7 bases lining up with TRBD1. The CDR3 has 14 residues. From germline, CDR1 is SGHTA and CDR2 FQGNSA. V lost 1 base, J lost 7 bases, and 6 bases stayed unmatched. CDR3 DNA: TGTGCCAGCAGCTTAGACCACAGGGGTGGTGGCTACACCTTC. It translates to CASSLDHRGGGYTF. The full variable domain, in which reference TRBV7-2 and TRBJ1-2 provide the parts outside the CDR3, is GAGVSQSPSNKVTEKGKDVELRCDPISGHTALYWYRQSLGQGLEFLIYFQGNSAPDKSGLPSDRFSAERTGGSVSTLTIQRTQQEDSAVYLCASSLDHRGGGYTFGSGTRLTVV.

The CDR3 sequence is CASSSPGLGHYEQYF. CDR3 sequence (DNA): TGTGCCAGCAGTTCTCCGGGACTAGGGCACTACGAGCAGTACTTC. The chain links TRBV28 to TRBJ2-7; 8 nucleotides align to TRBD2. The CDR3 is 15 residues long. V trimming: 4 bases; J trimming: 3 bases; junction bases outside the gene matches: 8. Per the germline V gene, CDR1 is MDHEN and CDR2 is SYDVKM.

This CDR3 reads CASSLSGSGNTIYF. As DNA, the CDR3 is TGTGCCAGCAGCTTGTCAGGCTCTGGAAACACCATATATTTT. J is TRBJ1-3 and V is TRBV7-8; D uncertain. This CDR3 contains 14 residues. V was cut by 3 bases and J by 0 bases, with 6 bases left in between. Germline V CDR1 and CDR2: SGHVS, FQNEAQ.

The chain combines TRBV4-2 with TRBJ1-5; TRBD1 agrees at 7 bases. CDR3 length: 15 amino acids. Germline trimming cut 1 base from V and 7 bases from J; bases unmatched to any gene: 7. CDR1 is LGHNA, CDR2 YNFKEQ, per germline. The CDR3 sequence: CASSQALQGPQPQHF. The CDR3 nucleotides are TGTGCCAGCAGCCAAGCTTTACAGGGGCCGCAGCCCCAGCATTTT.

This clone showed up just a few times. This chain joins TRBV5-1 and TRBJ2-5; D not certain. The V gene lost 2 bases and the J gene lost 5 bases, with 4 bases spanning the gap. Germline CDR1 is SGHRS and CDR2 is YFSETQ. This CDR3 spans 11 amino acids. In DNA, the CDR3 is TGCGCCAGCAGCTTTGGGGAGACCCAGTACTTC. This gives the protein CASSFGETQYF.

This chain links TRBV9 with TRBJ2-7; 8 bases fit TRBD1. The V and J ends lost 2 bases and 0 bases, in that order; junction bases with no gene match: 7. CDR3 length: 16 amino acids. The germline V gene encodes CDR1 SGDLS and CDR2 YYNGEE. Written as DNA, the CDR3 is TGTGCCAGCAGCGTGGGAGAGGACAGGGTCTCCTACGAGCAGTACTTC. It specifies CASSVGEDRVSYEQYF.

This clone was observed once. The rearrangement joins TRBV7-9 to TRBJ1-4; D is undetermined. V lost 7 bases and J lost 6, with 12 bases in between. Germline CDR1 and CDR2: SEHNR and FQNEAQ (reference sequence). The CDR3 spans 13 residues. The CDR3 sequence: CASTVWGDEKLFF. The CDR3 coding sequence is TGTGCCAGCACGGTCTGGGGTGATGAAAAACTGTTTTTT.

The gene calls are TRBV19 and TRBJ2-3, with 10 bases that match TRBD2. V gave up 3 bases and J gave up 7 bases; unmatched junction bases: 4. From germline, CDR1 is LNHDA and CDR2 SQIVND (reference sequence). The CDR3 consists of 14 residues. The CDR3 sequence: CASSIGSGGNTQYF. The CDR3 DNA reads as TGTGCCAGTAGTATTGGTAGCGGGGGGAATACGCAGTATTTT.

This clone was counted once. The chain's CDR3 is CSAPSGYEQYF. In DNA, the CDR3 is TGCAGTGCTCCTAGCGGTTACGAGCAGTACTTC. The chain joins TRBV20-1 to TRBJ2-7, with 7 bases matching TRBD2. Germline CDR1 and CDR2: DFQATT and SNEGSKA (reference sequence). The V segment lost 5 bases and the J segment 4 bases; nucleotides outside the gene matches: 2. This CDR3 has 11 residues.

V is TRBV30 and J is TRBJ2-2; no firm D call. V was cut by 2 bases and J by 0 bases, with 10 bases left in between. The CDR3 contains 15 residues. Germline lookup yields CDR1 GTSNPN and CDR2 SVGIG (reference sequence). The CDR3 here is CAWSMDAPNTGELFF. DNA of the CDR3: TGTGCCTGGAGTATGGATGCTCCGAACACCGGGGAGCTGTTTTTT.

V and J are TRBV4-1 and TRBJ1-3; 9 nucleotides match TRBD1. The junction had 9 bases not matched to a gene; V was cut back by 0 bases and J by 0 bases. The germline gives CDR1 MGHRA, CDR2 YSYEKL. There are 19 residues in the CDR3. The CDR3 region is CASSQDGGQGLLSGNTIYF. DNA of the CDR3: TGCGCCAGCAGCCAAGATGGAGGACAGGGGCTACTCTCTGGAAACACCATATATTTT.

The V call is TRBV6-6, the J call TRBJ1-1; perhaps TRBD1 as D (6 bases). Trimming left V 10 bases short and J 0 bases short, with 18 bases between. This CDR3 has 15 amino acids. The germline V gene encodes CDR1 MNHNY and CDR2 SVGAGI (reference sequence). CDR3 coding DNA: TGTGCCACCTTTGAGGGGGGTGCGATGAACACTGAAGCTTTCTTT. The encoded protein is CATFEGGAMNTEAFF.

The chain employs TRBV19 and TRBJ1-6; a possible D gene is TRBD1 (6 bases). The CDR3 has 14 amino acids. Germline V gene sequence: CDR1 LNHDA, CDR2 SQIVND (reference sequence). V was trimmed by 9 bases and J by 9 bases, leaving 18 bases between them. CDR3 nucleotides: TGTGCCAGCGCCCTGACAGGAGGCAGTTCACCCCTCCACTTT. Amino acid sequence: CASALTGGSSPLHF.

V gene TRBV5-1 combines with J gene TRBJ1-1; the match to TRBD1 covers 7 bases. Germline V lookup: CDR1 SGHRS, CDR2 YFSETQ. After removal of 4 bases from V and 1 base from J, the junction contained 4 bases not matched to a gene. This CDR3 comprises 14 residues. The CDR3 protein is CASSERQGNTEAFF. For the CDR3, the DNA is TGCGCCAGCAGCGAACGACAGGGGAACACTGAAGCTTTCTTT.

This sequence joins TRBV30 and TRBJ1-2; no reliable D call. The germline V gene has CDR1 GTSNPN and CDR2 SVGIG (reference sequence). This CDR3 spans 10 amino acids. Trimming removed 6 bases from V and 8 bases from J, with 10 bases in between. CDR3 protein: CACLREGYTF. CDR3 DNA sequence: TGTGCCTGCCTCCGGGAAGGCTACACCTTC.